Listed below are T cell receptor beta chains from one sample, sequenced in a study of blood T cell repertoires in COVID-19. Produced via immunoSEQ multiplex PCR; TCRdb's table is partial and in-frame only. The sample yields about 95,000 clones, over 70% seen once. Input material: peripheral blood. These TCRs come from a man at least 80 years old with active or convalescent COVID-19. CDR3s include the opening cysteine and the closing phenylalanine or tryptophan. The order of the fields is J gene, D gene, V gene, CDR3 protein. The D gene is left open where the match is weak.

j_call: TRBJ2-5
d_call: TRBD1
v_call: TRBV5-1
cdr3_aa: CASSPAGDRGETQYF

j_call: TRBJ2-3
d_call: .
v_call: TRBV6-5
cdr3_aa: CASSTRRLQRDTQYF

j_call: TRBJ1-1
d_call: .
v_call: TRBV6-5
cdr3_aa: CASRTEINTEAFF

j_call: TRBJ2-2
d_call: .
v_call: TRBV7-8
cdr3_aa: CASSRGGGVTGELFF

j_call: TRBJ2-3
d_call: .
v_call: TRBV4-1
cdr3_aa: CASSHGQGDTDTQYF

j_call: TRBJ1-4
d_call: TRBD1
v_call: TRBV7-8
cdr3_aa: CASSLVPGQGGLFF

j_call: TRBJ1-5
d_call: TRBD1
v_call: TRBV7-8
cdr3_aa: CASSLSGTGDNQPQHF

j_call: TRBJ1-1
d_call: .
v_call: TRBV29-1
cdr3_aa: CSVSEGNTEAFF

j_call: TRBJ1-1
d_call: TRBD1
v_call: TRBV18
cdr3_aa: CASSLLGTDTEAFF

j_call: TRBJ2-7
d_call: .
v_call: TRBV28
cdr3_aa: CASRSPTVTYEQYF

j_call: TRBJ2-2
d_call: .
v_call: TRBV9
cdr3_aa: CASSQQTGIGELFF

j_call: TRBJ2-7
d_call: TRBD1
v_call: TRBV19
cdr3_aa: CASSGQGVHEQYF

j_call: TRBJ2-7
d_call: TRBD2
v_call: TRBV5-5
cdr3_aa: CASSSRGDYSYEQYF

j_call: TRBJ1-2
d_call: .
v_call: TRBV9
cdr3_aa: CASSRGPGTTLDTF

j_call: TRBJ1-1
d_call: TRBD1
v_call: TRBV5-1
cdr3_aa: CASSLFGQGARTEAFF

j_call: TRBJ1-1
d_call: .
v_call: TRBV3-1/TRBV3-2
cdr3_aa: CASRRGGTEAFF

j_call: TRBJ2-1
d_call: .
v_call: TRBV6-2/TRBV6-3
cdr3_aa: CASSNPQGPKDNEQFF

j_call: TRBJ1-2
d_call: .
v_call: TRBV30
cdr3_aa: CAWSANVWTDGYTF

j_call: TRBJ2-2
d_call: .
v_call: TRBV7-9
cdr3_aa: CASSPPTHTGELFF

j_call: TRBJ1-6
d_call: .
v_call: TRBV6-6
cdr3_aa: CASSLAAPESSPLHF

j_call: TRBJ1-5
d_call: TRBD1
v_call: TRBV15
cdr3_aa: CATQFDRGKGQPQHF

j_call: TRBJ2-5
d_call: .
v_call: TRBV2
cdr3_aa: CASSDWANQETQYF

j_call: TRBJ2-3
d_call: .
v_call: TRBV9
cdr3_aa: CASSVQARTDTQYF

j_call: TRBJ2-4
d_call: .
v_call: TRBV5-1
cdr3_aa: CASSLDGQTQNIQYF

j_call: TRBJ1-3
d_call: .
v_call: TRBV7-3
cdr3_aa: CASSRSSGSGNTIYF

j_call: TRBJ1-2
d_call: .
v_call: TRBV10-3
cdr3_aa: CAITKGVSDGYTF

j_call: TRBJ2-1
d_call: .
v_call: TRBV2
cdr3_aa: CASNQEVIYNEQFF

j_call: TRBJ1-5
d_call: .
v_call: TRBV6-1
cdr3_aa: CASSERNREYSNQPQHF

j_call: TRBJ2-5
d_call: .
v_call: TRBV5-8
cdr3_aa: CASSGLETQYF

j_call: TRBJ1-1
d_call: TRBD1
v_call: TRBV5-1
cdr3_aa: CASSLGSQGAGTEAFF

j_call: TRBJ1-6
d_call: TRBD1
v_call: TRBV30
cdr3_aa: CAWSTYRGSSYNSPLHF

j_call: TRBJ1-6
d_call: .
v_call: TRBV2
cdr3_aa: CASKTETLRAPLHF

j_call: TRBJ2-7
d_call: TRBD1
v_call: TRBV7-2
cdr3_aa: CASSSGQASLLYEQYF

j_call: TRBJ1-2
d_call: .
v_call: TRBV2
cdr3_aa: CASSEALAVGGYTF

j_call: TRBJ1-6
d_call: TRBD1
v_call: TRBV30
cdr3_aa: CAGYRGSNSPLHF

j_call: TRBJ1-5
d_call: TRBD1
v_call: TRBV11-2
cdr3_aa: CASSHRGSNQPQHF

j_call: TRBJ2-1
d_call: .
v_call: TRBV2
cdr3_aa: CASNRGALYNEQFF

j_call: TRBJ2-4
d_call: TRBD1
v_call: TRBV3-1/TRBV3-2
cdr3_aa: CASSQESSGTGKNIQYF

j_call: TRBJ1-2
d_call: .
v_call: TRBV11-2
cdr3_aa: CASSLNAGNNYGYTF

j_call: TRBJ1-6
d_call: .
v_call: TRBV5-1
cdr3_aa: CASSQDSGNSPLHF

j_call: TRBJ2-7
d_call: TRBD1
v_call: TRBV15
cdr3_aa: CATSRERQGEFYEQYF

j_call: TRBJ2-2
d_call: .
v_call: TRBV19
cdr3_aa: CASSNRQGNTGELFF

j_call: TRBJ2-7
d_call: .
v_call: TRBV11-2
cdr3_aa: CASSLGQGMAYEQYF

j_call: TRBJ1-5
d_call: .
v_call: TRBV29-1
cdr3_aa: CSVGQGDQPQHF

j_call: TRBJ2-4
d_call: .
v_call: TRBV25-1
cdr3_aa: CASSGARRDIQYF

j_call: TRBJ2-2
d_call: .
v_call: TRBV5-1
cdr3_aa: CASSLASGELFF

j_call: TRBJ1-3
d_call: .
v_call: TRBV11-2
cdr3_aa: CASSTGSGNTIYF

j_call: TRBJ2-1
d_call: TRBD1
v_call: TRBV18
cdr3_aa: CASSRGQGEQFF